The sequence of this TCR beta chain was determined in a study of vaccination effects on CD4 cells after COVID-19. About the study: They grew two million PBMC in each well, adding 9.5 to 10 IU/ml IL-2 and about 10 ug/ml peptides.

Trimming removed 8 bases at V and 8 bases at J, with 17 bases between. From germline, CDR1 is SGDLS and CDR2 YYNGEE. There are 14 residues in the CDR3. The authors isolated CD4+ T cells after around nine days of culture. Participants were vaccinated with two doses of either the BNT162b2 or mRNA-1273 vaccine. The protocol was immunoSEQ multiplex PCR, while the TCRdb copy is restricted to in-frame clones and leaves out a portion. The sample holds about 40,000 clones, approximately 70% seen once. A note on this clone: The antigen is not known.

General observations from the study: At late timepoints after vaccination, vaccine- and infection-induced clones shrank markedly.

Source: CD4+ T cells from PBMCs cultured without peptide, taken after COVID-19 vaccination. The chain couples TRBV9 to TRBJ1-6; perhaps TRBD1 as D (6 bases). This sequence was found in a human donor who received a COVID-19 vaccine. CDR3 protein: CASTRDTVDSPLHF. In DNA form, the CDR3 reads TGTGCCAGTACCCGGGACACCGTCGATTCACCCCTCCACTTT. Combining the CDR3 with reference TRBV9 and TRBJ1-6 gives the whole variable domain DSGVTQTPKHLITATGQRVTLRCSPRSGDLSVYWYQQSLDQGLQFLIQYYNGEERAKGNILERFSAQQFPDLHSELNLSSLELGDSALYFCASTRDTVDSPLHFGNGTRLTVT.